These 19 T cell receptor beta chains came from one sample sequenced in a study of blood T cell repertoires in COVID-19. Generated by immunoSEQ multiplex PCR, the TCRdb table keeps only in-frame clones and is missing some. Of about 79,000 clones in the sample, roughly 90% were seen once. What was sequenced was peripheral blood. All receptors come from a man between 65 and 79 years old with active or convalescent COVID-19.

The chain combines TRBV29-1 with TRBJ1-5; D possibly corresponds to TRBD1 (6 bases). The length of the CDR3 is 17 residues. Germline V gene lookup returns CDR1 SQVTM and CDR2 ANQGSEA. The CDR3 reads CTHSLPTGNLLCQPQHF. DNA for the CDR3: TGCACCCATAGTCTCCCTACAGGGAATCTCTTGTGTCAGCCCCAGCATTTT.

This chain uses TRBV7-2 with TRBJ2-6; 9 bases match TRBD2. From germline, CDR1 is SGHTA and CDR2 FQGNSA. CDR3 length: 16 amino acids. The V gene end was trimmed by 1 base and the J gene end by 4 bases; junction bases not matched to a gene: 2. The CDR3 reads CASSLVAGAGANVLTF. The CDR3 nucleotides are TGTGCCAGCAGCTTAGTAGCGGGAGCCGGGGCCAACGTCCTGACTTTC.

This rearrangement joins TRBV6-5 to TRBJ1-6; a weak D match, TRBD1 (6 bases). CDR3 length: 16 amino acids. Germline assignment: CDR1 MNHEY and CDR2 SVGAGI. V lost 0 bases and J 6 bases, leaving 12 bases between the germline ends. CDR3 protein: CASSYSVQGGNSPLHF. CDR3 DNA: TGTGCCAGCAGTTACTCGGTACAGGGCGGTAATTCACCCCTCCACTTT.

V usage is TRBV6-5 and J usage is TRBJ2-1; 9 bases are a match to TRBD1. The CDR3 contains 15 residues. Trimming at V came to 6 bases and at J to 7 bases, leaving 10 bases not matched to a gene. CDR1 is MNHEY, CDR2 SVGAGI, per germline. CDR3 in DNA: TGTGCCAGCAGAATAGGACAGGGGCTAGAGAATGAGCAGTTCTTC. It is translated as CASRIGQGLENEQFF.

CDR3 coding DNA: TGTGCCTGGACCCTTGACAGGGCCGGTGAAAAACTGTTTTTT. Protein: CAWTLDRAGEKLFF. The J gene is TRBJ1-4, the V gene TRBV30; 7 nucleotides agree with TRBD1. The CDR3 is 14 amino acids. Per the germline V gene, CDR1 is GTSNPN and CDR2 is SVGIG (reference sequence). The V segment lost 4 bases and the J segment 7 bases; nucleotides outside the gene matches: 9.

The DNA for the CDR3 is TGTGCCAGCAGTTATCAGGGTGGGCCCCAGCATTTT. It yields the protein CASSYQGGPQHF. This chain links TRBV27 with TRBJ1-5, with a tentative D call TRBD1 (5 bases). V lost 4 bases and J lost 9, with 10 bases in between. CDR3 length: 12 amino acids. From germline, CDR1 is MNHEY and CDR2 SMNVEV (reference sequence).

V usage is TRBV7-2 and J usage is TRBJ1-1, with TRBD1 as a possible D gene (5 bases). The CDR3 is 16 residues long. V lost 1 base, J lost 4 bases, and 16 bases lay in between. Germline CDR1 SGHTA, CDR2 FQGNSA. The CDR3 DNA reads TGTGCCAGCAGCTTAGGCAGTTGGGGGGGGATCACTGAAGCTTTCTTT. This gives the protein CASSLGSWGGITEAFF.

The chain couples TRBV7-3 to TRBJ2-5; 13 bases are a match to TRBD2. CDR3 length equals 17 residues. CDR1 is SGHTA, CDR2 FQGTGA, per germline. The trim removed 0 bases at V and 5 bases at J, leaving 6 bases unmatched. The CDR3 reads CASSLTSSGLAGETQYF. CDR3 DNA sequence: TGTGCCAGCAGCTTAACTTCCTCGGGACTAGCGGGGGAGACCCAGTACTTC.

The chain's CDR3 is CASSQVVGGGEAFF. CDR3 DNA: TGTGCCAGCAGCCAAGTCGTCGGCGGGGGGGAAGCTTTCTTT. The genes are TRBV3-1 (or the pseudogene TRBV3-2) and TRBJ1-1; a possible D gene is TRBD1 (5 bases). CDR3 length: 14 residues. The germline V gene has CDR1 LGHDT and CDR2 YNNKEL (reference sequence). Trimming took 1 base from V and 8 from J, leaving 14 bases between them.

The rearrangement links TRBV7-3 to TRBJ2-1; a weak D match, TRBD2 (6 bases). The germline V gene encodes CDR1 SGHTA and CDR2 FQGTGA. The CDR3 has 16 amino acids. V lost 0 bases and J 5 bases, leaving 14 bases between the germline ends. The CDR3 bases are TGTGCCAGCAGCTTAACCCTTAGCGGATTTCACAATGAGCAGTTCTTC. It encodes CASSLTLSGFHNEQFF.

The chain carries TRBV12-3 or TRBV12-4 and TRBJ1-6, with D possibly matching TRBD1 (5 bases). CDR3 size: 11 residues. The ends were cut back, 4 bases at V and 11 bases at J, with 6 bases in the middle. This CDR3 is CASSSRAPLHF. CDR3 DNA: TGTGCCAGCAGTTCCAGGGCACCCCTCCACTTT.

The V and J genes are TRBV11-3 and TRBJ1-1; D perhaps matches TRBD1 (6 bases). Germline V lookup: CDR1 SGHNT, CDR2 YENEEA. The CDR3 totals 15 residues. V lost 3 bases and J lost 4, with 15 bases in between. CDR3 bases: TGTGCCAGCAGCTTGGGGGGGGCCGGGAGCACTGAAGCTTTCTTT. It yields the protein CASSLGGAGSTEAFF.

The J gene is TRBJ1-5, the V gene TRBV28; tentatively, D is TRBD1 (5 bases). V gave up 7 bases and J gave up 1 base, with 17 bases separating them. This CDR3 has 16 residues. Germline V gene sequence: CDR1 MDHEN, CDR2 SYDVKM. CDR3 DNA sequence: TGTGCCAGCACCATCGGGGGGGGTAGGAGCAATCAGCCCCAGCATTTT. This gives the protein CASTIGGGRSNQPQHF.

V gene TRBV6-2 or TRBV6-3 combines with J gene TRBJ2-3; 10 nucleotides match TRBD2. Germline CDR1 is MNHEY and CDR2 is SVGEGT. J lost 1 base, V lost 5 bases, and 12 bases had no gene match. This CDR3 is built from 18 residues. The DNA of the CDR3 is TGTGCCAGCAGTGGCATTTTAGTAGCGGGAGGTGGCACAGATACGCAGTATTTT. This encodes CASSGILVAGGGTDTQYF.

This chain links TRBV10-3 with TRBJ1-1; 8 nucleotides match TRBD1. Germline V CDR1 and CDR2: ENHRY, SYGVKD. This CDR3 has 14 residues. V lost 10 bases and J lost 4; bases outside the gene matches: 11. CDR3 sequence (DNA): TGTGCCACCACTACGACAGGGGACGGCACTGAAGCTTTCTTT. This sequence encodes CATTTTGDGTEAFF.

The V and J genes are TRBV9 and TRBJ1-5, with D tentatively TRBD1 (6 bases). The V end lost 4 bases, the J end lost 10 bases, and 24 bases lay between the germline ends. The germline gives CDR1 SGDLS, CDR2 YYNGEE. The CDR3 has 16 amino acids. CDR3 region: CASSPGGGYPSEPQHF. The DNA for the CDR3 is TGTGCCAGCAGCCCTGGGGGGGGCTACCCCTCTGAACCCCAGCATTTT.

V gene TRBV5-6 combines with J gene TRBJ1-2; D remains ambiguous. Germline CDR1 is SGHDT and CDR2 is YYEEEE. CDR3 length: 14 residues. V was cut by 0 bases and J by 4 bases, with 10 bases left in between. The CDR3: CASSLGVGIYGYTF. CDR3 nucleotides: TGTGCCAGCAGCTTGGGTGTCGGTATCTATGGCTACACCTTC.

CDR3 in DNA: TGCAGCGCTGGGGGAGGGCCGAGGGGCACAGATACGCAGTATTTT. Its protein product is CSAGGGPRGTDTQYF. This rearrangement joins TRBV29-1 to TRBJ2-3, with 7 positions matching TRBD2. Looked up from germline, CDR1 is SQVTM and CDR2 is ANQGSEA. J gave up 1 base and V 7 bases, and 11 bases lay outside the gene matches. The CDR3 totals 15 residues.

In DNA form, the CDR3 reads TGTGCCAGCAGCCCTACGAACGGGGGGCGACTGACCCAGTACTTC. It codes for CASSPTNGGRLTQYF. V usage is TRBV7-2 and J usage is TRBJ2-5; the D gene is possibly TRBD2 (7 bases). V shed 5 bases and J shed 7 bases, with 20 bases lying between them. Per the germline V gene, CDR1 is SGHTA and CDR2 is FQGNSA. The length of the CDR3 is 15 residues.